One sample yielded the 30 T cell receptor beta chains listed below, sequenced in a study of cytomegalovirus exposure and HLA in healthy donors. Both 60 Vbeta primers and 13 Jbeta primers went into the PCR. The data were produced by immunoSEQ multiplex PCR, yet TCRdb's version contains in-frame clones alone and is incomplete. The sample shows over 95,000 clones, around three quarters of them seen only once. The sequenced sample was PBMCs. These receptors all stem from a human donor in good health.

The gene calls are TRBV19 and TRBJ1-1; 11 bases map to TRBD1. Trimming cost V 7 bases and J 5 bases; bases outside gene matches: 9. The V gene's germline CDR1 is LNHDA and CDR2 SQIVND (reference sequence). The CDR3 has 15 residues. The CDR3 DNA reads as TGTGCCAGTAACCCGGACAGGGGGCTATATACTGAAGCTTTCTTT. This translates into CASNPDRGLYTEAFF.

The chain joins TRBV5-4 to TRBJ1-5; D gene ambiguous. Looked up from germline, CDR1 is SGHNT and CDR2 is YYREEE (reference sequence). This CDR3 has 16 amino acids. Between the trimmed V and J ends, which lost 3 bases and 3 bases, there was a span of 16 bases. The CDR3 reads CASSSEMDGNNQPQHF. DNA for the CDR3: TGTGCCAGCAGCTCGGAAATGGACGGGAACAATCAGCCCCAGCATTTT. Combining the CDR3 with reference TRBV5-4 and TRBJ1-5 gives the whole variable domain ETGVTQSPTHLIKTRGQQVTLRCSSQSGHNTVSWYQQALGQGPQFIFQYYREEENGRGNFPPRFSGLQFPNYSSELNVNALELDDSALYLCASSSEMDGNNQPQHFGDGTRLSIL.

This clone showed up just once. The V and J genes are TRBV20-1 and TRBJ2-5; D possibly corresponds to TRBD1 (5 bases). The CDR3 totals 10 residues. Trimming took off 6 bases at V and 3 bases at J, with 5 bases between the two ends. The germline V gene has CDR1 DFQATT and CDR2 SNEGSKA (reference sequence). The CDR3 DNA is TGCAGTGCAGGGGAAGAGACCCAGTACTTC. It yields the protein CSAGEETQYF.

This chain connects TRBV5-1 to TRBJ2-1, with a possible D match to TRBD2 (6 bases). This CDR3 contains 16 residues. Trimming removed 4 bases at V and 7 bases at J, with 21 bases between. CDR1 and CDR2 from the germline V gene are SGHRS and YFSETQ. Written as DNA, the CDR3 is TGCGCCAGCAGCCTTGAAAGTGGGAGGTATGGGAATGAGCAGTTCTTC. It is translated as CASSLESGRYGNEQFF.

J is TRBJ2-3 and V is TRBV9; no clear D gene. The CDR3 has 17 amino acids. V shed 2 bases and J shed 0 bases, with 16 bases lying between them. Germline loops: CDR1 SGDLS, CDR2 YYNGEE. In nucleotides, the CDR3 is TGTGCCAGCAGCGTCGTTACAACATCCCAAAGCACAGATACGCAGTATTTT. Amino acid sequence: CASSVVTTSQSTDTQYF.

The gene calls are TRBV6-5 and TRBJ2-5; D is perhaps TRBD2 (5 bases). Trimming cost V 6 bases and J 3 bases, with 11 bases left between them. This CDR3 region has 13 residues. In germline, CDR1 is MNHEY, CDR2 SVGAGI. The CDR3 nucleotides read TGTGCCAGCAGCAAGAGGAGGAAAGAGACCCAGTACTTC. Translation: CASSKRRKETQYF.

The chain recombines TRBV19 with TRBJ2-3, with 10 bases fitting TRBD2. J was trimmed by 3 bases and V by 3 bases; bases with no gene match: 6. Germline CDR1 is LNHDA and CDR2 is SQIVND (reference sequence). The CDR3 is 16 residues long. Here the CDR3 DNA reads TGTGCCAGTAGTATCGGGACTAGCGCCAGAACAGATACGCAGTATTTT. It yields the protein CASSIGTSARTDTQYF.

This chain joins TRBV5-1 and TRBJ1-2; TRBD1 aligns across 10 bases. The V gene end was trimmed by 3 bases and the J gene end by 4 bases; junction bases not matched to a gene: 3. The CDR3 sequence is 14 residues long. Per germline, CDR1 SGHRS and CDR2 YFSETQ. CDR3 protein: CASSSDRGGYGYTF. DNA of the CDR3: TGCGCCAGCAGCTCGGACAGGGGGGGCTATGGCTACACCTTC. Combining the CDR3 with reference TRBV5-1 and TRBJ1-2 gives the whole variable domain KAGVTQTPRYLIKTRGQQVTLSCSPISGHRSVSWYQQTPGQGLQFLFEYFSETQRNKGNFPGRFSGRQFSNSRSEMNVSTLELGDSALYLCASSSDRGGYGYTFGSGTRLTVV.

This clone was seen once. The chain joins TRBV11-1 to TRBJ2-1; 9 bases match TRBD1. Trimming took 4 bases from V and 5 from J; bases not matched to a gene: 6. Per the germline V gene, CDR1 is SGHAT and CDR2 is FQDESV (reference sequence). The CDR3 extends over 15 amino acids. CDR3 amino acids: CASSSGQGSDNEQFF. The CDR3 DNA reads as TGTGCCAGCAGCTCGGGACAGGGATCAGACAATGAGCAGTTCTTC. The whole variable domain, remainder taken from reference TRBV11-1 and TRBJ2-1, is EAEVAQSPRYKITEKSQAVAFWCDPISGHATLYWYRQILGQGPELLVQFQDESVVDDSQLPKDRFSAERLKGVDSTLKIQPAELGDSAMYLCASSSGQGSDNEQFFGPGTRLTVL.

The V call is TRBV5-6, the J call TRBJ2-7, with 9 positions matching TRBD1. The ends lost 0 bases at V and 4 bases at J; junction bases unmatched: 11. This CDR3 contains 17 residues. Germline-derived CDR1 and CDR2 are SGHDT and YYEEEE. The CDR3 loop reads CASSLEMPGQGFYEQYF. The CDR3, as DNA: TGTGCCAGCAGCTTGGAGATGCCGGGACAGGGTTTTTACGAGCAGTACTTC.

V and J are TRBV19 and TRBJ2-1; D unresolved. The germline V gene encodes CDR1 LNHDA and CDR2 SQIVND (reference sequence). Deletions cut 2 bases from V and 8 bases from J, with 16 bases between. The CDR3 is 15 residues long. CDR3: CASSILLYPTYEQFF. The CDR3 bases are TGTGCCAGTAGTATACTCTTATATCCTACGTATGAGCAGTTCTTC.

This clone was seen more than once but under ten times. This chain joins TRBV6-5 and TRBJ1-5; weak D call: TRBD1 (5 bases). The CDR3 totals 13 residues. The V and J ends lost 7 bases and 11 bases respectively, with 18 bases between them. The germline CDR1 and CDR2 sequences are MNHEY and SVGAGI. CDR3 in DNA: TGTGCCAGCAACCAAGTCCCTGGGGGGTCCCAGCATTTT. Its protein is CASNQVPGGSQHF.

The chain recombines TRBV15 with TRBJ2-1; weak D call: TRBD1 (6 bases). Germline assignment: CDR1 LNHNV and CDR2 YYDKDF (reference sequence). The V and J ends lost 4 bases and 4 bases respectively, with 26 bases between them. The CDR3 has 19 amino acids. CDR3 residues: CATSKKEIGQGNRYNEQFF. The DNA of the CDR3 is TGTGCCACCAGCAAAAAAGAAATAGGCCAGGGGAATCGTTACAATGAGCAGTTCTTC.

J is TRBJ2-3 and V is TRBV2; 14 bases are a match to TRBD2. The germline CDR1 and CDR2 sequences are SNHLY and FYNNEI. The ends lost 7 bases at V and 3 bases at J; junction bases unmatched: 6. This CDR3 spans 16 amino acids. The CDR3 here is CASKGTSGSRTDTQYF. For the CDR3, the DNA is TGTGCCAGCAAAGGGACTAGCGGGAGTAGAACAGATACGCAGTATTTT.

The rearrangement links TRBV9 to TRBJ2-7, with TRBD2 identical over 12 bases. The CDR3 spans 15 residues. V was pared by 3 bases and J by 6 bases, with 7 bases of the junction left unmatched. The germline CDR1 and CDR2 sequences are SGDLS and YYNGEE. For the CDR3, the DNA is TGTGCCAGCAGCGCAAGCTCTAGCGGGAGGGGCGAGCAGTACTTC. It is translated as CASSASSSGRGEQYF.

This clone was seen more than once but under ten times. V and J are TRBV30 and TRBJ1-3; D is unresolved. With 3 bases removed from V and 8 bases from J, the gap between germline ends came to 14 bases. Germline loops: CDR1 GTSNPN, CDR2 SVGIG (reference sequence). The CDR3 loop spans 13 amino acids. The CDR3 DNA is TGTGCCTGGAGAGGCCCACCGGCGGACACCATATATTTT. Translated: CAWRGPPADTIYF.

J is TRBJ1-2 and V is TRBV29-1, with D possibly matching TRBD1 (6 bases). V was pared by 0 bases and J by 4 bases, with 9 bases between. CDR3 length equals 13 residues. Germline CDR1 is SQVTM and CDR2 is ANQGSEA. The CDR3 is CSVEDPTGYGYTF. In nucleotides, the CDR3 is TGCAGCGTTGAAGATCCGACAGGCTATGGCTACACCTTC.

The chain combines TRBV29-1 with TRBJ2-2, with 9 bases matching TRBD1. Per germline, CDR1 SQVTM and CDR2 ANQGSEA. The CDR3 totals 15 residues. Losses at the gene ends were 5 bases for V and 2 bases for J; bases not matched to a gene: 6. CDR3 DNA: TGCAGCGTTTTAACAGGGGGCAGTAACACCGGGGAGCTGTTTTTT. Translation gives CSVLTGGSNTGELFF.

The rearrangement joins TRBV27 to TRBJ2-3, with D possibly matching TRBD2 (5 bases). Germline V gene data show CDR1 as MNHEY and CDR2 as SMNVEV (reference sequence). V was cut by 5 bases and J by 6 bases, with 12 bases left in between. The CDR3 length is 13 residues. CDR3 nucleotide sequence: TGTGCCAGCAGTCCCTGGGAGAGGGATACGCAGTATTTT. The encoded protein is CASSPWERDTQYF.

This clone was found a few times. V usage is TRBV2 and J usage is TRBJ2-7; 8 positions agree with TRBD1. The germline CDR1 and CDR2 sequences are SNHLY and FYNNEI. This CDR3 spans 16 amino acids. J was trimmed by 0 bases and V by 6 bases; bases with no gene match: 10. The CDR3: CASSRDRRPSSYEQYF. In DNA, the CDR3 is TGTGCCAGCAGCCGGGACAGGAGACCGAGCTCCTACGAGCAGTACTTC. The full variable domain, in which reference TRBV2 and TRBJ2-7 provide the parts outside the CDR3, is EPEVTQTPSHQVTQMGQEVILRCVPISNHLYFYWYRQILGQKVEFLVSFYNNEISEKSEIFDDQFSVERPDGSNFTLKIRSTKLEDSAMYFCASSRDRRPSSYEQYFGPGTRLTVT.

This sequence joins TRBV28 and TRBJ2-5, with TRBD2 matching over 7 bases. The CDR3 covers 13 residues. V shed 4 bases and J 5 bases; nucleotides not matched to a gene: 4. Germline-derived CDR1 and CDR2 are MDHEN and SYDVKM. CDR3 nucleotides: TGTGCCAGCAGTTCCGGGGGGTGGGAGACCCAGTACTTC. Its protein product is CASSSGGWETQYF.

V is TRBV4-2 and J is TRBJ2-7; 11 bases match TRBD2. In germline, CDR1 is LGHNA, CDR2 YNFKEQ. J lost 3 bases, V lost 5 bases, and 6 bases had no gene match. This CDR3 comprises 15 residues. The CDR3 DNA follows: TGTGCCAGCAGCAAGCGACTAGCGGGAAGCTACGAGCAGTACTTC. It codes for CASSKRLAGSYEQYF.

In the case of this clone: The junction differs from germline at one of its ends, possibly a read error. This sample includes further DNA sequences coding for the same CDR3. The rearrangement joins TRBV19 to TRBJ2-7; possibly TRBD2 for D (6 bases). The CDR3 has 15 amino acids. CDR1 LNHDA and CDR2 SQIVND come from the germline V gene (reference sequence). The CDR3 DNA reads TGTGCAAGTAGTGCAAGCGGGCCAACCTCCTACGAGCAGTACTTC. Its protein product is CASSASGPTSYEQYF.

The J gene is TRBJ1-4, the V gene TRBV7-9; no clear D gene. This CDR3 has 15 residues. Trimming stripped 1 base from V and 5 bases from J, with 11 bases between. Germline CDR1 and CDR2: SEHNR and FQNEAQ (reference sequence). The CDR3, as DNA: TGTGCCAGCAGCTTAGTTGGCCAGTTAAATGAAAAACTGTTTTTT. Its protein is CASSLVGQLNEKLFF.

The V and J genes are TRBV7-7 and TRBJ2-2, with a possible D match to TRBD2 (5 bases). Germline lookup yields CDR1 SSHAT and CDR2 FNYEAQ (reference sequence). Trimming took off 2 bases at V and 0 bases at J, with 10 bases between the two ends. This CDR3 is 16 amino acids long. Here the CDR3 DNA reads TGTGCCAGCAGCTTAACGGCAGCGGCGAACACCGGGGAGCTGTTTTTT. Its translation is CASSLTAAANTGELFF.

J is TRBJ1-4 and V is TRBV6-1; D is unresolved. CDR1 and CDR2 (germline): MNHNS, SASEGT. The CDR3 runs 15 residues. V was trimmed by 6 bases and J by 0 bases, leaving 11 bases between them. The CDR3 reads CASSPTSSTNEKLFF. Written as DNA, the CDR3 is TGTGCCAGCAGCCCTACCTCCTCAACTAATGAAAAACTGTTTTTT.

Concerning this clone itself: The sample carries other DNA sequences with the same CDR3. The chain carries TRBV6-1 and TRBJ2-2; TRBD1 aligns across 10 bases. The germline V gene has CDR1 MNHNS and CDR2 SASEGT. The CDR3 consists of 14 residues. The V segment lost 6 bases and the J segment 5 bases; nucleotides outside the gene matches: 3. CDR3 loop: CASRRTGGTGELFF. CDR3 nucleotides: TGTGCCAGCAGGAGGACAGGGGGGACCGGGGAGCTGTTTTTT.

The CDR3 DNA follows: TGCAGCGTTGAGAATCTAGCGGGTAGCTCCTACGAGCAGTACTTC. Its translation: CSVENLAGSSYEQYF. V is TRBV29-1 and J is TRBJ2-7; 8 nucleotides agree with TRBD2. From germline, CDR1 is SQVTM and CDR2 ANQGSEA. V lost 3 bases and J lost 0; bases outside the gene matches: 7. The CDR3 sequence is 15 residues long.

The CDR3 nucleotides read TGTGCCAGCAGCGTGGACAGGGAGACAGATACGCAGTATTTT. It translates to CASSVDRETDTQYF. This chain links TRBV7-9 with TRBJ2-3, with TRBD1 matching 8 bases. V lost 5 bases, J lost 3 bases, and 4 bases stayed unmatched. The CDR3 totals 14 residues. CDR1 is SEHNR, CDR2 FQNEAQ, per germline (reference sequence). The full variable domain, with the rest looked up from reference TRBV7-9 and TRBJ2-3, is DTGVSQNPRHKITKRGQNVTFRCDPISEHNRLYWYRQTLGQGPEFLTYFQNEAQLEKSRLLSDRFSAERPKGSFSTLEIQRTEQGDSAMYLCASSVDRETDTQYFGPGTRLTVL.

The chain couples TRBV29-1 to TRBJ2-1; TRBD2 aligns across 12 bases. CDR1 SQVTM and CDR2 ANQGSEA come from the germline V gene. The CDR3 loop spans 14 amino acids. V lost 5 bases, J lost 9 bases, and 8 bases stayed unmatched. CDR3 nucleotide sequence: TGCAGCGTTCGGCTAGCGGGAGGGCCTGGTGAGCAGTTCTTC. It yields the protein CSVRLAGGPGEQFF.